What follows is one T cell receptor beta chain and its context. Additional DNA sequences in this sample encode the identical CDR3. The data stem from a study of shared clonotypes between healthy human individuals. The data were produced by immunoSEQ multiplex PCR, yet TCRdb's version contains in-frame clones alone and is incomplete. The table has 2 million or so clones, 95% seen once. With 0 bases removed from V and 0 bases from J, the gap between germline ends came to 8 bases. This CDR3 spans 14 amino acids. CDR1 GTSNPN and CDR2 SVGIG come from the germline V gene (reference sequence). This sequence was found in a young man in good health. Sample: naive CD4+ T cells sorted from blood. Noted subset: CD45RA+ positively selected. V gene TRBV30 combines with J gene TRBJ2-5; D possibly uses TRBD1 or TRBD2 (6 bases each). The CDR3 reads CAWSVGGYQETQYF. As DNA, the CDR3 is TGTGCCTGGAGTGTAGGGGGGTACCAAGAGACCCAGTACTTC.